This T cell receptor (beta chain) was retrieved from a study of T cell repertoires in cytomegalovirus infection. As for the study in general: Recently identified HLA-C-restricted CMV epitopes were among the peptides used. TCR beta signatures that were public indicated CMV infection and matching HLA type. Study observations and caveats: CMV-specific HLA-C-restricted TCR beta clonotypes dominated the ex vivo response.

The CDR3 runs to 17 residues. In germline, CDR1 is SEHNR, CDR2 FQNEAQ (reference sequence). V lost 5 bases to trimming and J lost 0 bases, with 16 bases between them. This clonotype was picked up a small number of times. Its antigen is as yet unknown. TCRdb analysed the reads with MiXCR anew, one entry per CDR3 protein. Altogether fewer than 950,000 distinct CDR3 sequences are present, about 31% being singletons, with the ten largest covering over 10%. The receptor comes from a human donor in good health (CMV status not recorded). Some clones in this sample may be carry-over from other donors' samples. The material sequenced was cultured CD8+ T cells from PBMCs, taken from culture after CMV antigen stimulation. The chain uses TRBV7-9 and TRBJ1-4; a weak D match, TRBD1 (5 bases). CDR3 amino acids: CASSPGRRVATNEKLFF. The CDR3 DNA reads TGTGCCAGCAGCCCAGGTCGCAGGGTAGCAACTAATGAAAAACTGTTTTTT.